These T cell receptor beta chains were read from a single sample in a study of blood T cell repertoires in COVID-19. The table came from immunoSEQ multiplex PCR; TCRdb's copy has only in-frame clones and leaves some out. This sample yields more than 85,000 clones, of which roughly nine tenths are seen a single time; around 5.3% belongs to the top ten. Material: peripheral blood. The receptor set was obtained from a woman between 50 and 59 years old with COVID-19, enrolled during active disease. Both conserved end residues are part of each CDR3. The order of the fields is clone size, V gene, D gene, J gene, CDR3 DNA, CDR3 protein. A D gene is named only where the DNA matches it firmly. The size field is filled for only some rows; it gives once, few, many or a size class.

abundance: -
v_gene: TRBV5-1
d_gene: -
j_gene: TRBJ2-2
CDR3nt: TGCGCCAGCCAAGGGACAACGGACACCGGGGAGCTGTTTTTT
CDR3aa: CASQGTTDTGELFF

abundance: -
v_gene: TRBV5-8
d_gene: TRBD1
j_gene: TRBJ2-4
CDR3nt: TGTGCCAGCAGCCCGGGACAGGGGACCAAAAACATTCAGTACTTC
CDR3aa: CASSPGQGTKNIQYF

abundance: -
v_gene: TRBV6-4
d_gene: -
j_gene: TRBJ1-1
CDR3nt: TGTGCCAGCAGTGACCACCAGGAAAGGATGATGAACACTGAAGCTTTCTTT
CDR3aa: CASSDHQERMMNTEAFF

abundance: few
v_gene: TRBV6-2/TRBV6-3
d_gene: -
j_gene: TRBJ2-7
CDR3nt: TGTGCCAGCAGTTATATGGGCGACAGGGAGCAGTACTTC
CDR3aa: CASSYMGDREQYF

abundance: -
v_gene: TRBV5-1
d_gene: -
j_gene: TRBJ2-1
CDR3nt: TGCGCCAGCAGACTGCCGGGAGCTTCCTACAATGAGCAGTTCTTC
CDR3aa: CASRLPGASYNEQFF

abundance: -
v_gene: TRBV9
d_gene: TRBD2
j_gene: TRBJ2-1
CDR3nt: TGTGCCAGCAGCGTCTCGGGGGGCTCCTACAATGAGCAGTTCTTC
CDR3aa: CASSVSGGSYNEQFF

abundance: -
v_gene: TRBV28
d_gene: TRBD1
j_gene: TRBJ1-1
CDR3nt: TGTGCCAGCAGAACCGGGACAGCTAACCCTGAAGCTTTCTTT
CDR3aa: CASRTGTANPEAFF

abundance: -
v_gene: TRBV19
d_gene: TRBD1
j_gene: TRBJ2-1
CDR3nt: TGTGCCAGTAGTATAGCTCGGGGACAGGGGTTCTACAATGAGCAGTTCTTC
CDR3aa: CASSIARGQGFYNEQFF

abundance: -
v_gene: TRBV25-1
d_gene: -
j_gene: TRBJ1-1
CDR3nt: TGTGCCAGCAGTGGATGGGGCGACACTGAAGCTTTCTTT
CDR3aa: CASSGWGDTEAFF

abundance: -
v_gene: TRBV30
d_gene: TRBD1
j_gene: TRBJ2-7
CDR3nt: TGTGCCTGCAATGGGGACAGGGCCGAATACGAGCAGTACTTC
CDR3aa: CACNGDRAEYEQYF

abundance: -
v_gene: TRBV9
d_gene: TRBD1
j_gene: TRBJ2-3
CDR3nt: TGTGCCAGCAGCGAAATTTACAGGGGGGATACGCAGTATTTT
CDR3aa: CASSEIYRGDTQYF

abundance: -
v_gene: TRBV6-5
d_gene: TRBD1
j_gene: TRBJ2-5
CDR3nt: TGTGCCAGCAGATCCGGACAGGGGGTTGAGACCCAGTACTTC
CDR3aa: CASRSGQGVETQYF

abundance: -
v_gene: TRBV5-1
d_gene: -
j_gene: TRBJ1-6
CDR3nt: TGCGCCAGCAGCTTGGCCGGACAGTCGAGTATCCACTTT
CDR3aa: CASSLAGQSSIHF

abundance: -
v_gene: TRBV5-4
d_gene: TRBD1
j_gene: TRBJ2-7
CDR3nt: TGTGCCAGCAGCCCGGGGACAGGGGGATACGAGCAGTACTTC
CDR3aa: CASSPGTGGYEQYF

abundance: -
v_gene: TRBV7-3
d_gene: TRBD2
j_gene: TRBJ2-3
CDR3nt: TGTGCCAGCAGCCCTAGCGGCGAGGATACGCAGTATTTT
CDR3aa: CASSPSGEDTQYF

abundance: -
v_gene: TRBV7-6
d_gene: -
j_gene: TRBJ2-5
CDR3nt: TGTGCCAGCAGCCGGTATGGGGCCATACGGGAGACCCAGTACTTC
CDR3aa: CASSRYGAIRETQYF

abundance: -
v_gene: TRBV11-3
d_gene: TRBD2
j_gene: TRBJ2-5
CDR3nt: TGTGCCAGCAGCATTCTAGCGGGGGAAGAGACCCAGTACTTC
CDR3aa: CASSILAGEETQYF

abundance: -
v_gene: TRBV4-1
d_gene: -
j_gene: TRBJ2-7
CDR3nt: TGCGCCAGCAGCCAAGATCAGGTCGCCCACGAGCAGTACTTC
CDR3aa: CASSQDQVAHEQYF

abundance: -
v_gene: TRBV14
d_gene: -
j_gene: TRBJ2-1
CDR3nt: TGTGCCAGCAGCCAAAACAGGGCCGTGTCTGAGCAGTTCTTC
CDR3aa: CASSQNRAVSEQFF

abundance: -
v_gene: TRBV18
d_gene: -
j_gene: TRBJ2-6
CDR3nt: TGTGCCAGCTCCCCCCAGATTCCTTCTGGGGCCAACGTCCTGACTTTC
CDR3aa: CASSPQIPSGANVLTF

abundance: -
v_gene: TRBV14
d_gene: TRBD2
j_gene: TRBJ2-7
CDR3nt: TGTGCCAGCAGCATACTAGCGTCCTACGAGCAGTACTTC
CDR3aa: CASSILASYEQYF

abundance: once
v_gene: TRBV5-4
d_gene: -
j_gene: TRBJ1-2
CDR3nt: TGTGCCAGCACCTTCCAACCGGGACTAGATGGCTACACCTTC
CDR3aa: CASTFQPGLDGYTF

abundance: -
v_gene: TRBV15
d_gene: -
j_gene: TRBJ2-3
CDR3nt: TGTGCCACCAGCAGAGATATCGCGCCCGATACGCAGTATTTT
CDR3aa: CATSRDIAPDTQYF

abundance: -
v_gene: TRBV24-1
d_gene: -
j_gene: TRBJ1-4
CDR3nt: TGTGCCACCAGTGATTGGAGCGGGGGAAATGAAAAACTGTTTTTT
CDR3aa: CATSDWSGGNEKLFF

abundance: -
v_gene: TRBV11-2
d_gene: -
j_gene: TRBJ1-1
CDR3nt: TGTGCCAGCAGCTCCGGGCAGGGCAGCACTGAAGCTTTCTTT
CDR3aa: CASSSGQGSTEAFF

abundance: -
v_gene: TRBV15
d_gene: TRBD2
j_gene: TRBJ2-7
CDR3nt: TGTGCCACCAGCAACGCGGGGGGCTCCTACGAGCAGTACTTC
CDR3aa: CATSNAGGSYEQYF

abundance: -
v_gene: TRBV5-6
d_gene: -
j_gene: TRBJ1-5
CDR3nt: TGTGCCAGCAGCTTATCACATAGCAATCAGCCCCAGCATTTT
CDR3aa: CASSLSHSNQPQHF

abundance: -
v_gene: TRBV2
d_gene: -
j_gene: TRBJ1-1
CDR3nt: TGTGCCAGCAGTGAAGAGACGGGGAACACTGAAGCTTTCTTT
CDR3aa: CASSEETGNTEAFF

abundance: -
v_gene: TRBV19
d_gene: -
j_gene: TRBJ2-6
CDR3nt: TGTGCCAATACAGGGCACCCTGGGGCCAACGTCCTGACTTTC
CDR3aa: CANTGHPGANVLTF

abundance: -
v_gene: TRBV5-1
d_gene: TRBD1
j_gene: TRBJ2-7
CDR3nt: TGCGCCAGCAGCTCGGACAGGTTTCCCTACGAGCAGTACTTC
CDR3aa: CASSSDRFPYEQYF

abundance: -
v_gene: TRBV5-4
d_gene: -
j_gene: TRBJ1-1
CDR3nt: TGTGCCAGCAGCTTGACAGGCACTGAAGCTTTCTTT
CDR3aa: CASSLTGTEAFF

abundance: -
v_gene: TRBV6-7
d_gene: TRBD2
j_gene: TRBJ2-1
CDR3nt: TGTGCCAGCAGTCCCCCTGGCGGGGGGGCGAATGAGCAGTTCTTC
CDR3aa: CASSPPGGGANEQFF